The rows below give T cell receptor beta chains drawn from one sample of a study of early T cells in non-severe SARS-CoV-2 infection. One entry per CDR3 protein results from TCRdb running MiXCR on the 5' RACE reads. This table holds about 57,000 distinct CDR3 sequences, around 13% found once. The sequencing input was whole blood. The receptors here all came from an adult who was a healthcare worker with PCR-confirmed SARS-CoV-2 infection or an uninfected control (not recorded which). Each CDR3 is given with its conserved first and last residue. Each record gives: clone size, J gene, D gene, V gene, CDR3 protein, CDR3 DNA. A D gene is named only where the DNA matches it firmly. The size entry is marked missing in some rows and otherwise reads once, few, many or a size class.

size: many; J: TRBJ1-1; D: -; V: TRBV10-2; CDR3: CASRTGLGTEAFF; DNA: TGCGCCAGCAGAACAGGATTGGGGACTGAAGCTTTCTTT
size: -; J: TRBJ2-1; D: -; V: TRBV18; CDR3: CASSSTNGNEQFF; DNA: TGTGCCAGCTCATCGACTAACGGCAATGAGCAGTTCTTC
size: few; J: TRBJ2-7; D: -; V: TRBV7-9; CDR3: CASSKQEASEQYF; DNA: TGTGCCAGCAGCAAACAGGAGGCCTCCGAGCAGTACTTC
size: few; J: TRBJ1-1; D: -; V: TRBV3-1; CDR3: CASSRGGPNTEAFF; DNA: TGTGCCAGCAGCCGGGGGGGGCCGAACACTGAAGCTTTCTTT
size: few; J: TRBJ1-1; D: TRBD1; V: TRBV6-5; CDR3: CASSTQGRVNTEAFF; DNA: TGTGCCAGCAGTACACAGGGGCGGGTAAACACTGAAGCTTTCTTT
size: -; J: TRBJ2-5; D: TRBD2; V: TRBV20-1; CDR3: CSARGGGAPETQYF; DNA: TGCAGTGCTAGAGGCGGGGGGGCTCCAGAGACCCAGTACTTC
size: -; J: TRBJ2-3; D: -; V: TRBV29-1; CDR3: CSVNLGTAQGTQYF; DNA: TGCAGCGTTAATCTAGGGACCGCTCAGGGAACGCAGTATTTT
size: few; J: TRBJ1-2; D: TRBD1; V: TRBV29-1; CDR3: CSVGQGTYGYTF; DNA: TGCAGCGTGGGACAGGGGACGTATGGCTACACCTTC
size: few; J: TRBJ2-2; D: -; V: TRBV12-3/TRBV12-4; CDR3: CASSATAELFF; DNA: TGTGCCAGCAGCGCTACGGCGGAGCTGTTTTTT
size: many; J: TRBJ2-3; D: TRBD2; V: TRBV20-1; CDR3: CSAPRTSGGDTQYF; DNA: TGCAGTGCTCCTCGGACTAGCGGTGGAGATACGCAGTATTTT
size: -; J: TRBJ2-2; D: -; V: TRBV5-1; CDR3: CASLGANTGELFF; DNA: TGCGCCAGTCTGGGGGCGAACACCGGGGAGCTGTTTTTT
size: many; J: TRBJ2-1; D: -; V: TRBV6-1; CDR3: CASSVLRGNEQFF; DNA: TGTGCCAGCAGTGTCCTACGAGGCAATGAGCAGTTCTTC
size: -; J: TRBJ2-7; D: -; V: TRBV3-1; CDR3: CASSSGQLDEQYF; DNA: TGTGCCAGCAGCTCAGGACAGCTGGACGAGCAGTACTTC
size: few; J: TRBJ2-2; D: -; V: TRBV10-3; CDR3: CAISPEQENTGELFF; DNA: TGTGCCATCAGCCCCGAACAGGAGAACACCGGGGAGCTGTTTTTT
size: many; J: TRBJ2-5; D: -; V: TRBV7-2; CDR3: CASSRGWETQYF; DNA: TGTGCCAGCAGCAGGGGCTGGGAGACCCAGTACTTC
size: many; J: TRBJ2-2; D: -; V: TRBV7-9; CDR3: CASSQFPSNTGELFF; DNA: TGTGCCAGCAGCCAATTCCCCTCGAACACCGGGGAGCTGTTTTTT
size: -; J: TRBJ2-7; D: -; V: TRBV2; CDR3: CASSGRDIDYEQYF; DNA: TGTGCCAGCAGTGGGAGGGACATCGACTACGAGCAGTACTTC
size: many; J: TRBJ2-2; D: -; V: TRBV12-3/TRBV12-4; CDR3: CASSFDSGANTGELFF; DNA: TGTGCCAGCAGTTTCGACTCGGGGGCTAACACCGGGGAGCTGTTTTTT
size: many; J: TRBJ2-1; D: TRBD2; V: TRBV7-9; CDR3: CASSFPSGVYNEQFF; DNA: TGTGCCAGCAGCTTCCCTAGCGGGGTCTACAATGAGCAGTTCTTC
size: -; J: TRBJ2-2; D: -; V: TRBV11-2; CDR3: CASSLLGELFF; DNA: TGTGCCAGCAGCTTGCTCGGGGAGCTGTTTTTT
size: many; J: TRBJ1-2; D: -; V: TRBV29-1; CDR3: CTEGEGIGYTF; DNA: TGCACGGAAGGGGAGGGTATAGGCTACACCTTC
size: many; J: TRBJ2-1; D: TRBD2; V: TRBV29-1; CDR3: CSVEDLAGVNNEQFF; DNA: TGCAGCGTTGAAGACCTAGCGGGGGTAAACAATGAGCAGTTCTTC